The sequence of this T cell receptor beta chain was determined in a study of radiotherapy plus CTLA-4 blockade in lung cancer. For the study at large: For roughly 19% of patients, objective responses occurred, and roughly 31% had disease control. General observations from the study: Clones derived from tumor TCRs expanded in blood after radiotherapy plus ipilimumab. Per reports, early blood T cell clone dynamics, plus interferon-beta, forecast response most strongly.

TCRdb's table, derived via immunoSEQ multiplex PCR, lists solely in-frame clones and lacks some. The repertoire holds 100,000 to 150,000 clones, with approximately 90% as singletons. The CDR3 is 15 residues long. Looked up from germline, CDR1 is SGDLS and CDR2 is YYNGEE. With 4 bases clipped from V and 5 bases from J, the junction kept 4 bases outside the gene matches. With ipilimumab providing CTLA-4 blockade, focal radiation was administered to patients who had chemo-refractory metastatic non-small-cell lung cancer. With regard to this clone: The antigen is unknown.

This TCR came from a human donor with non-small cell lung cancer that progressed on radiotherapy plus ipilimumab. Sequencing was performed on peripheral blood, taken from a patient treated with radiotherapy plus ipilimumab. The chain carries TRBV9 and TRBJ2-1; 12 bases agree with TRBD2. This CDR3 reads CASSSSGRADNEQFF. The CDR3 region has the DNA TGTGCCAGCAGCTCTAGCGGGAGGGCCGACAATGAGCAGTTCTTC.